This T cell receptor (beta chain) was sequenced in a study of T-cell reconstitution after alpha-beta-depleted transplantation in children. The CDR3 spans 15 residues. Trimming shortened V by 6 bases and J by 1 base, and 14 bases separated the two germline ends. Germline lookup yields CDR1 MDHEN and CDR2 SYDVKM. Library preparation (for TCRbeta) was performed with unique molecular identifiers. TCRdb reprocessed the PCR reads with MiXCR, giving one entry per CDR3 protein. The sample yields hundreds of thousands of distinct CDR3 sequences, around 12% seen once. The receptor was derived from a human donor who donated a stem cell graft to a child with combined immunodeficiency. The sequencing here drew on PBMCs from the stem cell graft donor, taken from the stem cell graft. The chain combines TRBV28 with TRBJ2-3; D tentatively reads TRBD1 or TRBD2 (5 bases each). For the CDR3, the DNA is TGTGCCAGCAGCCGGGACCTCCGGGGCACAGATACGCAGTATTTT. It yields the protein CASSRDLRGTDTQYF.